The entry that follows covers one TCR beta chain sequence. The entry originates in a study of T cells expressing NK-cell markers. TCRdb reprocessed the 5' RACE reads and stores each CDR3 protein as one record, lacking DNA. The listing contains some 110,000 distinct CDR3 sequences. Germline CDR1 reads LGHDT; CDR2 reads YNNKEL (reference sequence). This CDR3 region has 14 residues. Specimen: blood T cells: a sorted CD56 or NKG2C T cell subset, CD4+ or CD8+ T cells, or bulk PBMC T cells (not recorded which). The sequence was collected from a woman between 18 and 70 years old in good health. This chain links TRBV3-1 with TRBJ2-7. CDR3 residues: CASSQELGTYEQYF.